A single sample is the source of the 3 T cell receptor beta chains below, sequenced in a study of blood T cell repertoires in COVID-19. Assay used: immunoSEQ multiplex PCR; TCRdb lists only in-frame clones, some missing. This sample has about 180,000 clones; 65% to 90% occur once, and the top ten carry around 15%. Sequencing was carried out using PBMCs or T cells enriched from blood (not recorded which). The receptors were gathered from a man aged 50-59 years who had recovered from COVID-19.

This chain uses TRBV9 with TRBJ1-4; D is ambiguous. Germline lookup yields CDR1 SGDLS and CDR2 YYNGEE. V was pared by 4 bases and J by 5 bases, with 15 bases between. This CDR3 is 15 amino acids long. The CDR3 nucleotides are TGTGCCAGCAGCCCTAGCCTTAGCGGCAATGAAAAACTGTTTTTT. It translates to CASSPSLSGNEKLFF. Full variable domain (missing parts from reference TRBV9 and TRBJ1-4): DSGVTQTPKHLITATGQRVTLRCSPRSGDLSVYWYQQSLDQGLQFLIQYYNGEERAKGNILERFSAQQFPDLHSELNLSSLELGDSALYFCASSPSLSGNEKLFFGSGTQLSVL.

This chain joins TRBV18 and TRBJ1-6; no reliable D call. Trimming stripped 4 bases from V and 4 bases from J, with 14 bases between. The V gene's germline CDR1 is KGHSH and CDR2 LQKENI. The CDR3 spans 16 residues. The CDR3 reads CASSQDNRPYNSPLHF. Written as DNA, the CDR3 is TGTGCCAGCTCACAAGACAACAGACCGTATAATTCACCCCTCCACTTT.

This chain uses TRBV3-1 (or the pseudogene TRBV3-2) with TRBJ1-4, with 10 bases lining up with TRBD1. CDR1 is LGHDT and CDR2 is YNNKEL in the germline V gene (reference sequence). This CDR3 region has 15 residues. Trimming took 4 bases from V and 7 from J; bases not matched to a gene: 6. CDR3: CASSLSGTGVEKLFF. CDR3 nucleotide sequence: TGTGCCAGCAGCCTTTCCGGGACAGGGGTTGAAAAACTGTTTTTT.